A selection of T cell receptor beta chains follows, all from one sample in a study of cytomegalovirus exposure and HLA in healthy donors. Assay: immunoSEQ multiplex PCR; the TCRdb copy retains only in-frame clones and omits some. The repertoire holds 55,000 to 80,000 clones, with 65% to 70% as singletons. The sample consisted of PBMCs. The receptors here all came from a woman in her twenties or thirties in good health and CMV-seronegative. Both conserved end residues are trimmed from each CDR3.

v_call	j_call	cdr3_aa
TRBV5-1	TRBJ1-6	ASSLNSPLH
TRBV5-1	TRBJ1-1	ASSLAEGRTEAF
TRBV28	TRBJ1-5	ASSLFGTASNQPQH
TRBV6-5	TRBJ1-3	ASSYSRSLGNTIY
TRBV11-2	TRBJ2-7	ASSQGGPYEQY
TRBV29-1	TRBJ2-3	SLMRSRGPGDTQY
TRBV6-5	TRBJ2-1	ASRIGQVTGEQF
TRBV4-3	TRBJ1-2	ASSQDVGGISGYT
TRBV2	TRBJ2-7	ASSRSRQVDEQY
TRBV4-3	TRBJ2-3	ASSLGTSGPTDTQY
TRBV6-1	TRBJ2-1	ASSERDEQF
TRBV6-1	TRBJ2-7	ASIFEGLSTYEQY
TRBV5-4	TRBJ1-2	ASSLRGGNYGYT
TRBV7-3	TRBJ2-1	ASSRDRVYNEQF
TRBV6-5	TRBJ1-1	ASSEMGQNTEAF
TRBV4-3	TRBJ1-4	ASSQDHRLIEKLF
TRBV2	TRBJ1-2	AGGTAYGYT
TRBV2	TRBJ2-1	ASSEASASGVSYNEQF
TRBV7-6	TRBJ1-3	ASSLIGGDTIY
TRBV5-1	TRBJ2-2	ASSPSSGGELF
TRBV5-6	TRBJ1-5	ASSLGPKQPQH
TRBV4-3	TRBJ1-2	ASSASIAGDYGYT
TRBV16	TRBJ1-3	ASSPELGYSSGNTIY
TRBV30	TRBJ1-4	AWSDGQGLGEKLF
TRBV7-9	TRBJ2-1	ASSLGREAYNEQF
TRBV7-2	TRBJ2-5	ASSLAGRRETQY
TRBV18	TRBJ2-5	ASSGSGQETQY
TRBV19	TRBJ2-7	ASGEQGSYEQY
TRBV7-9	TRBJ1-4	ASSLGGESEKLF
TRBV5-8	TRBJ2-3	ASSQDRRTTDTQY
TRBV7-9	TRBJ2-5	ASSPDPGQGETQY
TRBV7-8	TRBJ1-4	ASSLEGAENEKLF